One TCR beta chain is described in this entry. No cognate antigen has been identified for it. The germline V gene supplies CDR1 SNHLY and CDR2 FYNNEI. Spanning cysteine to phenylalanine, the CDR3 consists of 17 amino acids. No nucleotide data were recorded. A commercial ELISA kit detecting HCMV-specific IgG in serum was used to determine HCMV serostatus. Peripheral blood mononuclear cells were isolated from blood by Ficoll density gradient centrifugation. The data were taken from a study of T cells expressing NK-cell markers (TCRdb year 2020). Notes on the research overall: TCR beta-chain repertoires were profiled in sorted CD3+CD56+NKG2C+, CD3+CD56+NKG2C- and CD3+CD56-NKG2C+ T-cell subsets from several donors. Of the eight sequenced donors, seven were found to be HCMV-seropositive and one was found to be HCMV-seronegative. The eight sequenced donors were randomly selected healthy volunteers, three men and five women. Illumina HiSeq 2000/2500, MiSeq or NextSeq was used to sequence libraries as 2 x 150 bp reads.

The paper's findings and limits, for the study overall: In more than 5 donors, the dominant CD3+CD56+NKG2C+ clonotypes were found to rank among the top 10 CD8+ clonotypes and to make up about 1.0-7.0% of CD8+ T cells. Those dominant clonotypes were again the most abundant among CD3+CD56-NKG2C+ cells in a handful of donors, at about 25-60.1%. Whether the expanded NKG2C-expressing T cell clones were specific for HCMV antigens was left unclear.

Sequencing took place on an Illumina HiSeq 2000. TCR beta cDNA libraries were made by 5'RACE template switching that added a universal primer site and unique molecular identifiers. cDNA synthesis was primed from the TCR beta constant segment and was followed by two successive PCR amplification steps. Under the source paper's analysis protocol: MIGEC was used to demultiplex reads and group the reads by UMI, and MiTCR was used to assemble and quantify clonotypes. To remove erroneous sequences, TCR cDNA sequences were retained only when supported by two or more reads. Downstream repertoire analysis used the tcR package, and clonotypes were matched across fractions by CDR3 nucleotide sequence plus V segment. VDJmatch was used to annotate antigen specificity against VDJdb, with one amino acid substitution in CDR3 permitted. Each entry corresponds to one CDR3 protein sequence from reads that TCRdb reprocessed, and DNA is not given. TCRdb, rather than the study authors, made the V and J calls. The table for this sample shows approximately 170,000 distinct CDR3 sequences. The biggest ten clones account for about 19% of the sample.

Sequenced: blood T cells: a sorted CD56 or NKG2C T cell subset, CD4+ or CD8+ T cells, or bulk PBMC T cells (not recorded which). The chain employs TRBV2 and TRBJ1-5; TCRdb gives TRBD1 as the D gene, but with no DNA this cannot be confirmed. The sequence was obtained from a man aged 18-69 years in good health. The CDR3 protein is CASSEGRDRGLGQPQHF.